The 9 T cell receptor beta chains presented below share a single source sample, sequenced in a study of T cell responses to AZD1222 COVID-19 vaccine. TCRdb's copy holds only in-frame clones and misses some; the assay was immunoSEQ multiplex PCR. The sample has about 120,000 clones; more than 85% are singletons. Sequenced material: peripheral blood, taken 28 days after the second AZD1222 dose. These receptors all come from an adult who received the AZD1222 COVID-19 vaccine.

The chain couples TRBV2 to TRBJ2-2; D is unclear. CDR3 length equals 13 residues. V shed 8 bases and J shed 7 bases, with 14 bases lying between them. In germline, CDR1 is SNHLY, CDR2 FYNNEI. CDR3 bases: TGTGCCAGCGCCTTAAACACCGGCGGGGAGCTGTTTTTT. Encoded protein: CASALNTGGELFF.

The gene calls are TRBV20-1 and TRBJ2-5; TRBD2 agrees at 7 bases. The CDR3 runs 16 residues. The ends lost 3 bases at V and 4 bases at J; junction bases unmatched: 14. Germline assignment: CDR1 DFQATT and CDR2 SNEGSKA (reference sequence). CDR3 loop: CSASGVSGEFRETQYF. CDR3 coding DNA: TGCAGTGCTAGTGGCGTCAGCGGGGAATTCCGAGAGACCCAGTACTTC.

This CDR3 reads CASSLQGVETQYF. The CDR3 DNA is TGTGCCAGCAGCTTACAGGGCGTCGAGACCCAGTACTTC. The chain employs TRBV11-2 and TRBJ2-5; possibly TRBD1 for D (5 bases). This CDR3 is built from 13 residues. V was trimmed by 2 bases and J by 5 bases, leaving 9 bases between them. Germline V lookup: CDR1 SGHAT, CDR2 FQNNGV.

The rearrangement joins TRBV3-1 (or the pseudogene TRBV3-2) to TRBJ2-4; 9 bases align to TRBD1. The CDR3 extends over 15 amino acids. Germline CDR1 reads LGHDT; CDR2 reads YNNKEL (reference sequence). V was clipped by 4 bases and J by 2 bases; unmatched bases: 3. CDR3: CASSRDRDSKNIQYF. The CDR3 DNA sequence: TGTGCCAGCAGCCGGGACAGGGATTCCAAAAACATTCAGTACTTC.

The chain is built from TRBV9 and TRBJ2-7; D possibly corresponds to TRBD1 (8 bases). V lost 4 bases and J lost 5, with 19 bases in between. Looked up from germline, CDR1 is SGDLS and CDR2 is YYNGEE. CDR3 length: 15 amino acids. The CDR3 loop is CASSLRTGTTNEQYF. The CDR3 nucleotides are TGTGCCAGCAGCCTCAGGACAGGGACTACGAACGAGCAGTACTTC.

V is TRBV7-2 and J is TRBJ1-1; TRBD1 matches at 7 bases. The ends lost 1 base at V and 1 base at J; junction bases unmatched: 12. The length of the CDR3 is 18 residues. From germline, CDR1 is SGHTA and CDR2 FQGNSA. The CDR3 region has the DNA TGTGCCAGCAGCTTAGGGGGAGGCAGGGGGAGAGAGAACACTGAAGCTTTCTTT. This gives the protein CASSLGGGRGRENTEAFF.

The chain carries TRBV11-2 and TRBJ1-1, with D uncertain. Germline loops: CDR1 SGHAT, CDR2 FQNNGV. The V gene lost 5 bases and the J gene lost 4 bases, with 11 bases spanning the gap. The CDR3 sequence is 13 residues long. As DNA, the CDR3 is TGTGCCAGCAGCACAGCCGGGGTCACTGAAGCTTTCTTT. Its translation is CASSTAGVTEAFF. The full variable domain, with the rest looked up from reference TRBV11-2 and TRBJ1-1, is EAGVAQSPRYKIIEKRQSVAFWCNPISGHATLYWYQQILGQGPKLLIQFQNNGVVDDSQLPKDRFSAERLKGVDSTLKIQPAKLEDSAVYLCASSTAGVTEAFFGQGTRLTVV.

V usage is TRBV5-6 and J usage is TRBJ1-1; D is unresolved. Trimming removed 6 bases from V and 0 bases from J, with 15 bases in between. The CDR3 has 15 residues. CDR1 and CDR2 (germline): SGHDT, YYEEEE. CDR3 protein: CASTFFGGVNTEAFF. CDR3 bases: TGTGCCAGCACCTTCTTCGGCGGGGTGAACACTGAAGCTTTCTTT. Based on the CDR3 plus reference TRBV5-6 and TRBJ1-1, the full variable domain is DAGVTQSPTHLIKTRGQQVTLRCSPKSGHDTVSWYQQALGQGPQFIFQYYEEEERQRGNFPDRFSGHQFPNYSSELNVNALLLGDSALYLCASTFFGGVNTEAFFGQGTRLTVV.

This clone was seen a few times. The chain joins TRBV20-1 to TRBJ2-7, with a weak D call TRBD1 (6 bases). V was clipped by 4 bases and J by 0 bases, with 13 bases between them. CDR1 is DFQATT and CDR2 is SNEGSKA in the germline V gene (reference sequence). The CDR3 extends over 14 amino acids. The CDR3 spells CSANEKGDSYEQYF. The DNA for the CDR3 is TGCAGTGCTAATGAAAAGGGGGACTCCTACGAGCAGTACTTC.